The clone carrying this T cell receptor (beta chain) was counted only a few times. Antigen: not known. The sample originates from a study of neurological immune-mediated disorders. MiXCR, run by TCRdb on the 5' RACE reads, gives a single entry per CDR3 protein. The sample lists tens of thousands of distinct CDR3 sequences, roughly an eighth occurring once. Study-wide findings and caveats: HTLV-1-associated myelopathy displayed the greatest TCR clonal expansion, and multiple sclerosis exhibited the smallest, lower than that of healthy controls.

The source of this sequence is a woman in her sixties or seventies with HTLV-1-associated myelopathy (HAM/TSP). The specimen was PBMCs.

CDR3 DNA sequence: TGTGCCAGCAGCTCAATAGCGAGGACCGGGGAGCTGTTTTTT. Amino acids: CASSSIARTGELFF. The chain joins TRBV3-1 to TRBJ2-2, with D possibly being TRBD2 (5 bases). Between the trimmed V and J ends, which lost 5 bases and 5 bases, there was a span of 12 bases. CDR1 is LGHDT and CDR2 is YNNKEL in the germline V gene (reference sequence). This CDR3 is built from 14 residues.